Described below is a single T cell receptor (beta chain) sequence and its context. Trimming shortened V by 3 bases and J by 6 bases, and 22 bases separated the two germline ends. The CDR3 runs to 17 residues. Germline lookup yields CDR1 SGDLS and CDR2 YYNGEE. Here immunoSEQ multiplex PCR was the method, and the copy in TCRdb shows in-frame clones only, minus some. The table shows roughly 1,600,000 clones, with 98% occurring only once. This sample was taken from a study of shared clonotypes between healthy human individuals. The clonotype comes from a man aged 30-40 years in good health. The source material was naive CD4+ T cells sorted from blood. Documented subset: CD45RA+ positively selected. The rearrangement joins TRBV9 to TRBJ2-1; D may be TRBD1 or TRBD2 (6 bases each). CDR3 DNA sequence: TGTGCCAGCAGCGCTCTCCGGGGGCGGCGGGAACTCAATGAGCAGTTCTTC. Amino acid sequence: CASSALRGRRELNEQFF. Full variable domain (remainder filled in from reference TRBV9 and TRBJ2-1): DSGVTQTPKHLITATGQRVTLRCSPRSGDLSVYWYQQSLDQGLQFLIQYYNGEERAKGNILERFSAQQFPDLHSELNLSSLELGDSALYFCASSALRGRRELNEQFFGPGTRLTVL.